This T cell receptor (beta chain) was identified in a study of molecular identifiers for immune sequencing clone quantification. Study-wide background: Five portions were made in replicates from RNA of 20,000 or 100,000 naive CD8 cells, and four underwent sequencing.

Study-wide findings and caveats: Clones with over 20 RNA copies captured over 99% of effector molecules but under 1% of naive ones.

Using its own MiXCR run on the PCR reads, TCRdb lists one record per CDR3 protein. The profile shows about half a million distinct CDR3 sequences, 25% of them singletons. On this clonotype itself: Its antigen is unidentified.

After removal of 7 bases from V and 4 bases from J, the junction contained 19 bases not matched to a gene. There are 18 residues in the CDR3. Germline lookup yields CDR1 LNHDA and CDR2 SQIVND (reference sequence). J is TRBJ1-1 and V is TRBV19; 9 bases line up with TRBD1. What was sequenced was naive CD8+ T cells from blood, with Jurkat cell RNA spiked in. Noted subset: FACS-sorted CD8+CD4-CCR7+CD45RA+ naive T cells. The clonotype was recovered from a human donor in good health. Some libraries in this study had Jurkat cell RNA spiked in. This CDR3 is CASILRPGQGLFTTEAFF. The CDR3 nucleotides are TGTGCCAGTATCCTACGCCCGGGACAGGGCCTTTTCACCACTGAAGCTTTCTTT.